This T cell receptor (beta chain) was recovered during a study of PD-L1 blockade in urothelial cancer. Trimming cost V 0 bases and J 1 base, with 4 bases left between them. CDR3 size: 13 residues. Germline CDR1 and CDR2: SGHRS and YFSETQ. Only in-frame clones appear in the TCRdb table, and some are missing; sequencing was by immunoSEQ multiplex PCR. The sample yields 57,000 or so clones, around 79% seen once. The clonotype was recovered from an older man with urothelial cancer. The chain links TRBV5-1 to TRBJ1-1; D remains unclear. This specimen was PBMCs, taken around atezolizumab (anti-PD-L1) treatment. The DNA of the CDR3 is TGCGCCAGCAGCTTGGTGGCGAACACTGAAGCTTTCTTT. Encoded protein: CASSLVANTEAFF.